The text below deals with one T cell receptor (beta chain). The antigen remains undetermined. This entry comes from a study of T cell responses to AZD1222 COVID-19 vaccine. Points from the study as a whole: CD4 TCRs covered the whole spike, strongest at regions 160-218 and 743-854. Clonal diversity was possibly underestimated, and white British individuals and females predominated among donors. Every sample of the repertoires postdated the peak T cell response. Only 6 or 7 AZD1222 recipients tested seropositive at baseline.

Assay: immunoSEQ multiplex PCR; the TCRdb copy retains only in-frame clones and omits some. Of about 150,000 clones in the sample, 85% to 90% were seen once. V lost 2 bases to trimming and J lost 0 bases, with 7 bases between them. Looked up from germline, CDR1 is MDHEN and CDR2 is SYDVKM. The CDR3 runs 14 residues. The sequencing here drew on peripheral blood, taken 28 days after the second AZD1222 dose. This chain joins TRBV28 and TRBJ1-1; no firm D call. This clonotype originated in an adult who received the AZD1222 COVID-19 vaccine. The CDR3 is CASSLSILNTEAFF. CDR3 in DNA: TGTGCCAGCAGTTTAAGTATCCTGAACACTGAAGCTTTCTTT.